The clone carrying this TCR beta chain has more than one count but fewer than ten. Germline lookup yields CDR1 SGHRS and CDR2 YFSETQ. CDR3 size: 14 residues. The V end was cut by 4 bases, the J end by 0 bases, with 10 bases between. Library preparation (for TCRbeta) was performed with unique molecular identifiers. TCRdb fed the PCR reads into MiXCR, producing one record per CDR3 protein. The sample records 450,000 to 600,000 distinct CDR3 sequences, about a sixth being singletons. This specimen belongs to a study of T-cell reconstitution after alpha-beta-depleted transplantation in children. The chain has TRBV5-1 and TRBJ1-1; no firm D call. Sequenced material: PBMCs from the stem cell graft donor, taken from the stem cell graft. The receptor was isolated from a human donor who donated a stem cell graft to a child with acute lymphoblastic leukemia. Here the CDR3 DNA reads TGCGCCAGCAGCGGAAATCCAATGAACACTGAAGCTTTCTTT. Amino acid sequence: CASSGNPMNTEAFF.